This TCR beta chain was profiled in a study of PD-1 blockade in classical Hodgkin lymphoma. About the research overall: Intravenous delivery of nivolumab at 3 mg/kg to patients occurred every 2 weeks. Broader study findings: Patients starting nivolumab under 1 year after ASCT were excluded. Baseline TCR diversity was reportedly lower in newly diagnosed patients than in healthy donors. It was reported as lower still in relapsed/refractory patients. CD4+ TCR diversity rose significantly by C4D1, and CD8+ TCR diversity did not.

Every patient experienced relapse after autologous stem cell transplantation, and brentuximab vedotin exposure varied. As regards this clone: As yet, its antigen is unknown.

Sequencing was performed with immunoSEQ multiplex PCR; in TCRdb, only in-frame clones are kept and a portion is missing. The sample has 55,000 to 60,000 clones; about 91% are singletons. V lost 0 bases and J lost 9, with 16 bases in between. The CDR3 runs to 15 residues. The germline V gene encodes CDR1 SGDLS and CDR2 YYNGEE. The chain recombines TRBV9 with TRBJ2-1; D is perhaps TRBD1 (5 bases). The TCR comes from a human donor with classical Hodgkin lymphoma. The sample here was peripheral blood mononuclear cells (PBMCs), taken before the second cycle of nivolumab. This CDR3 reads CASSVADRYTTEQFF. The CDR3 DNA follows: TGTGCCAGCAGCGTAGCTGACAGATATACAACTGAGCAGTTCTTC.